Listed below are T cell receptor beta chains from one sample, sequenced in a study of OX40 agonist ivuxolimab in advanced cancers. Measured with immunoSEQ multiplex PCR; TCRdb has only the in-frame clones, and not every one. This sample has around 94,000 clones, with 90% to 95% found just once. The source material was CD4+ or CD8+ T cells sorted from blood, sampled in a trial of the OX40 agonist ivuxolimab. The receptors were gathered from an adult with an advanced solid tumor such as melanoma, head and neck, liver or kidney cancer. CDR3s include the opening cysteine and the closing phenylalanine or tryptophan.

TRBV30	TRBJ1-1	CAWSVTRKTEQAFF
TRBV19	TRBJ2-3	CASSIQVTDTQYF
TRBV5-1	TRBJ2-7	CASSFTGGGGEQYF
TRBV4-1	TRBJ1-1	CASSQDRLNTEAFF
TRBV11-3	TRBJ2-7	CASSLDGPTPGAEQYF
TRBV7-3	TRBJ2-7	CASSITGGPNYEQYF
TRBV6-1	TRBJ2-7	CASTQQVYEQYF
TRBV30	TRBJ2-5	CAWRAGAATQYF
TRBV12-5	TRBJ2-1	CASGFGLAGGEQFF
TRBV19	TRBJ1-1	CASTEPGTGNTEAFF
TRBV27	TRBJ2-7	CASSFGLAGGPAYEQYF
TRBV10-3	TRBJ1-3	CALRDVGNTIYF
TRBV11-3	TRBJ1-1	CASSFNSNTEAFF
TRBV18	TRBJ1-5	CASSPLAGSDQPQHF
TRBV5-6	TRBJ1-4	CASSLTPNREEKLFF
TRBV29-1	TRBJ1-1	CSVGTAGDTEAFF
TRBV19	TRBJ1-5	CASSIVQGLNQPQHF
TRBV7-8	TRBJ1-4	CASKGRFEKLFF
TRBV19	TRBJ2-5	CASSVQGLARETQYF